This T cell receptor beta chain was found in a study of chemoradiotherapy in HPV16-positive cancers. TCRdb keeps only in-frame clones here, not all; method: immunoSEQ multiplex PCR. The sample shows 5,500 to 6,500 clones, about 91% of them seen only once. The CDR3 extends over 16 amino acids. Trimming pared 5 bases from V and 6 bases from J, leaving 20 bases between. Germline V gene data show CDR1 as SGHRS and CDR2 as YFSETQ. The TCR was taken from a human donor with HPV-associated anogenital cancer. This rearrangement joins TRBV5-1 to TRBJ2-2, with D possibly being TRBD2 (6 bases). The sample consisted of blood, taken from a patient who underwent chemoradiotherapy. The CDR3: CASRSTGTPIPGELFF. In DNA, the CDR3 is TGCGCCAGCAGATCGACCGGGACTCCCATTCCCGGGGAGCTGTTTTTT.